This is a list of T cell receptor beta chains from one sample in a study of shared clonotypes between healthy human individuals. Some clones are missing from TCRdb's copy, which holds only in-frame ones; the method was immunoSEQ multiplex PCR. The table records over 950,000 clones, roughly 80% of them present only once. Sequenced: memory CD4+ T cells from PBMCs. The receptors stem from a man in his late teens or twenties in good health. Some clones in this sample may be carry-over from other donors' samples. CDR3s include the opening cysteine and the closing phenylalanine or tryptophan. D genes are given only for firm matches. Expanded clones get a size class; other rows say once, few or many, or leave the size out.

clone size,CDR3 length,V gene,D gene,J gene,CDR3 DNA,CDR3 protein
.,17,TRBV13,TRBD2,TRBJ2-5,TGTGCCAGCAGCTCGCCGACTAGCGGGAGGTATGGGGAGACCCAGTACTTC,CASSSPTSGRYGETQYF
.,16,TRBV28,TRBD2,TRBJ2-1,TGTGCCAGCAGAGGGACTAGCGGGAACCTTGGCAATGAGCAGTTCTTC,CASRGTSGNLGNEQFF
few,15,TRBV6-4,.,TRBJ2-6,TGTGCCAGCAGGGCTCAGGCCTCTGGGGCCAACGTCCTGACTTTC,CASRAQASGANVLTF
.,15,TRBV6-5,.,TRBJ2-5,TGTGCCAGCAAAAGGGACTCACCCGGGCAGGAGACCCAGTACTTC,CASKRDSPGQETQYF
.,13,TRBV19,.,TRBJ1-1,TGTGCCAGTAGTATCGGCCGCGACACTGAAGCTTTCTTT,CASSIGRDTEAFF
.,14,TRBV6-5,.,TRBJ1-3,TGTGCCAGCAGACCAGTGTTCTCTGGAAACACCATATATTTT,CASRPVFSGNTIYF
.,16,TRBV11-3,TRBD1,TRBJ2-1,TGTGCCAGCAGCTTAGATCAGGGGGCAGGGCGGTCTAAGCAGTTCTTC,CASSLDQGAGRSKQFF
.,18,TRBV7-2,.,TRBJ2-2,TGTGCCAGCAGCTTATTACGTTCTCGGCAGGGTTACACCGGGGAGCTGTTTTTT,CASSLLRSRQGYTGELFF
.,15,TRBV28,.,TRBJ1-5,TGTGCCAGCAGTTATACAGGAGGGCCCAATCAGCCCCAGCATTTT,CASSYTGGPNQPQHF
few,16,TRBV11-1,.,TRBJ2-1,TGTGCCAGCAGCTTACGGGGCCAGGAGGGGGACAATGAGCAGTTCTTC,CASSLRGQEGDNEQFF
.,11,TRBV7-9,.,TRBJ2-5,TGTGCCAGCAGCCTATTGGAGACCCAGTACTTC,CASSLLETQYF
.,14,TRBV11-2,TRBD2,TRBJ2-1,TGTGCCAGCAGCTTAGCGGGAGGTTTTGGTGAGCAGTTCTTC,CASSLAGGFGEQFF
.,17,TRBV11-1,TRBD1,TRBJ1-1,TGTGCCAGCAGCTCGCAACGACAGGGGAGAGGTTACACTGAAGCTTTCTTT,CASSSQRQGRGYTEAFF
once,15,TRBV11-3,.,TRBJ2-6,TGTGCCAGCAGCTTTGCCGGGGCTGGGGCCAACGTCCTGACTTTC,CASSFAGAGANVLTF
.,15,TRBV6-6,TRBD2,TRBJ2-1,TGTGCCAGCAGGGTTAGCGGGGGCCCTTACAATGAGCAGTTCTTC,CASRVSGGPYNEQFF
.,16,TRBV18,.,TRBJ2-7,TGTGCCAGCTCACCCCTAGGGGTGGGTGGGGTAAACGAGCAGTACTTC,CASSPLGVGGVNEQYF
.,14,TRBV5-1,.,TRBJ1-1,TGCGCCAGCAGCCTGGGGGCGGGAGGGACTGAAGCTTTCTTT,CASSLGAGGTEAFF
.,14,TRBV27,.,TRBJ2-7,TGTGCCAGCAGTTTATCCGTCGTATACGATGTGCAGTACTTC,CASSLSVVYDVQYF
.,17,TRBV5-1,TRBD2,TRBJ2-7,TGCGCCAGCAGCTTGGTCGGTCTAGCGGGAGGTTTGAACGAGCAGTACTTC,CASSLVGLAGGLNEQYF
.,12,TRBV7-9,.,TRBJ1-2,TGTGCCAGCAGCCCGACGACGGGTGGCTACACCTTC,CASSPTTGGYTF
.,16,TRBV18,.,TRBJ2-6,TGTGCCAGCTCACCCGCCGGGACGCCTGGGGCCAACGTCCTGACTTTC,CASSPAGTPGANVLTF
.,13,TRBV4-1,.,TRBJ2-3,TGCGCCAGCAGCCAAGCCTCCGGGGATACGCAGTATTTT,CASSQASGDTQYF